The sequence of this TCR beta chain was determined in a study of T cell responses to AZD1222 COVID-19 vaccine. Assay: immunoSEQ multiplex PCR; the TCRdb copy retains only in-frame clones and omits some. The repertoire consists of around 180,000 clones, with 87% occurring once and the leading ten covering about 3%. This clone was detected once. CDR1 LNHDA and CDR2 SQIVND come from the germline V gene (reference sequence). Between the trimmed V and J ends, which lost 9 bases and 1 base, there was a span of 25 bases. This CDR3 has 17 amino acids. The clonotype comes from an adult in good health. Here the sequenced sample was peripheral blood, taken on day 0 of AZD1222 vaccination. The chain employs TRBV19 and TRBJ2-7, with D possibly TRBD1 on 6 matching bases. CDR3: CARVVGARYAESYEQYF. In DNA form, the CDR3 reads TGTGCCAGGGTAGTGGGGGCTAGATACGCCGAGTCCTACGAGCAGTACTTC. Drawing the rest from reference TRBV19 and TRBJ2-7, the complete variable domain is DGGITQSPKYLFRKEGQNVTLSCEQNLNHDAMYWYRQDPGQGLRLIYYSQIVNDFQKGDIAEGYSVSREKKESFPLTVTSAQKNPTAFYLCARVVGARYAESYEQYFGPGTRLTVT.